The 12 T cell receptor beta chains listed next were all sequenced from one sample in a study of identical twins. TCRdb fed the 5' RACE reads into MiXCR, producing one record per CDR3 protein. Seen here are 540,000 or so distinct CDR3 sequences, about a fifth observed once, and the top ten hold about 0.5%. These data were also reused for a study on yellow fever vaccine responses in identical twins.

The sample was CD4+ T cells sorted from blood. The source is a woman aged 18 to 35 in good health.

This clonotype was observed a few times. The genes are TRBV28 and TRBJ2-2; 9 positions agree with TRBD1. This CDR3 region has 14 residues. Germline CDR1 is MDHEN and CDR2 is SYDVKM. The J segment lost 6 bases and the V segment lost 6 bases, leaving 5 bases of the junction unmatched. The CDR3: CASRGQGKAGELFF. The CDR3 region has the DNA TGTGCCAGCAGGGGACAGGGAAAGGCCGGGGAGCTGTTTTTT.

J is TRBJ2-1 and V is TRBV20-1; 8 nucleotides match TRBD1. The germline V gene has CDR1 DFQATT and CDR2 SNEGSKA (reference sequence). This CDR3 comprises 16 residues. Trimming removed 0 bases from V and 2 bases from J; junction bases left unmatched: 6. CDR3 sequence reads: CSAREKGQGPYNEQFF. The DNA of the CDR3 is TGCAGTGCTAGAGAAAAAGGACAGGGACCCTACAATGAGCAGTTCTTC.

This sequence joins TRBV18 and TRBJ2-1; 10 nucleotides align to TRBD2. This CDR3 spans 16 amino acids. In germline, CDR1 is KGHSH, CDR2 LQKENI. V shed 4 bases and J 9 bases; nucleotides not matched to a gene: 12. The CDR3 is CASSRGLAAPYGEQFF. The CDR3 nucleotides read TGTGCCAGCTCACGTGGACTAGCGGCCCCTTACGGTGAGCAGTTCTTC.

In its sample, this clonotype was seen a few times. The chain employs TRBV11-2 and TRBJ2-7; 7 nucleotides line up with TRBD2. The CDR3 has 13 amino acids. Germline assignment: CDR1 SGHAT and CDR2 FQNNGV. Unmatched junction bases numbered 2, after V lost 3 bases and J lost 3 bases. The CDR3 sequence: CASSFGTIYEQYF. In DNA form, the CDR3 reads TGTGCCAGCAGCTTTGGGACTATCTACGAGCAGTACTTC.

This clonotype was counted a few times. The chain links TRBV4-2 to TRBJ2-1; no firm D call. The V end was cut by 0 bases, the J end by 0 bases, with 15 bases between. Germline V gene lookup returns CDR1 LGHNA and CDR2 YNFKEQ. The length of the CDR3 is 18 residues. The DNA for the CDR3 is TGTGCCAGCAGCCAAGATCCCCCACAGCTTAGCTCCTACAATGAGCAGTTCTTC. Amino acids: CASSQDPPQLSSYNEQFF.

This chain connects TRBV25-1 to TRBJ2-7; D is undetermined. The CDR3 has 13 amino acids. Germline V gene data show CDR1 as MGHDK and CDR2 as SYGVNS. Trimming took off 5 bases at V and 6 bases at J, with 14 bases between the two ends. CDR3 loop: CASSFSVSPEQYF. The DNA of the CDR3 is TGTGCCAGCAGTTTTTCGGTTTCCCCCGAGCAGTACTTC.

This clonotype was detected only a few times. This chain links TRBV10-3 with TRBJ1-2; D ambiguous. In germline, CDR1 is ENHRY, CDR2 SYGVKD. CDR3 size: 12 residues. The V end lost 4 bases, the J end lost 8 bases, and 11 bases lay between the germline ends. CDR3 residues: CAISGAGGGYTF. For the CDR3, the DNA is TGTGCCATCAGTGGAGCAGGCGGGGGCTACACCTTC.

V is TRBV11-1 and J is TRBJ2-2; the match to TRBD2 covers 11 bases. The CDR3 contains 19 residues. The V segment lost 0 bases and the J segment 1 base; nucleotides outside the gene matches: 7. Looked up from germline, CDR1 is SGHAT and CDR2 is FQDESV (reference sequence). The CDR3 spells CASSLARGLAGENTGELFF. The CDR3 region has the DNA TGTGCCAGCAGCTTAGCCCGTGGACTAGCGGGCGAGAACACCGGGGAGCTGTTTTTT.

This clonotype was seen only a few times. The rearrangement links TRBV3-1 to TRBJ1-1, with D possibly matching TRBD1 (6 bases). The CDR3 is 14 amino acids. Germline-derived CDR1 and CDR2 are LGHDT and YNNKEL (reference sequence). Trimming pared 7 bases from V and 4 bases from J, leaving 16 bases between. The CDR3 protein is CASTVQGGTTEAFF. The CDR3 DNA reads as TGTGCCAGCACTGTACAGGGAGGGACCACTGAAGCTTTCTTT.

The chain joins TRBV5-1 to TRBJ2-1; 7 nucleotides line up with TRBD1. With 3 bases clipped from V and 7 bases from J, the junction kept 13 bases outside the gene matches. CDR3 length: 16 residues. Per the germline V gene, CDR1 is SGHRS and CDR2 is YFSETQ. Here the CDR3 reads CASSSSALTGLNEQFF. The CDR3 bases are TGCGCCAGCAGCTCATCTGCCTTGACAGGGTTAAATGAGCAGTTCTTC.

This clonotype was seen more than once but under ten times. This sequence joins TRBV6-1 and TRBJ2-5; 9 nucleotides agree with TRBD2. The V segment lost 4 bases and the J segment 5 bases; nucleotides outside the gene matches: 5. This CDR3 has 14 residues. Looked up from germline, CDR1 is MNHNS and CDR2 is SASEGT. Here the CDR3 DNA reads TGTGCCAGCAGTGGCGGACTAGCGACGGAGACCCAGTACTTC. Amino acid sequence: CASSGGLATETQYF.

This chain's CDR3 is CASRTIAASTDTQYF. The CDR3 coding sequence is TGTGCCAGCAGAACAATAGCGGCTAGCACAGATACGCAGTATTTT. The V gene is TRBV7-9, the J gene TRBJ2-3; TRBD2 is a possible D gene (6 bases). Deletions cut 6 bases from V and 0 bases from J, with 13 bases between. Germline V gives CDR1 SEHNR, CDR2 FQNEAQ (reference sequence). This CDR3 contains 15 residues.